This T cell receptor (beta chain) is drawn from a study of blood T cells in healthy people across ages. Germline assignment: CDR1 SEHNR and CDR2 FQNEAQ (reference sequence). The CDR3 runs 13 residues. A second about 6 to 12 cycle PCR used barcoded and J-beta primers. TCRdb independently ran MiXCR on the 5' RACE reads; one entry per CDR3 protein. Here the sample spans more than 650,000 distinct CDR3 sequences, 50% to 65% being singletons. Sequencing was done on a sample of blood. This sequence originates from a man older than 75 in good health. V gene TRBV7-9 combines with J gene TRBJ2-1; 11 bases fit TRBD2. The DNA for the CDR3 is TGTGCTTGGAAAGTAGCGGGAGGGAATGAGCAGTTCTTC. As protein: CAWKVAGGNEQFF.